This T cell receptor beta chain was retrieved from a study of blood T cell repertoires in COVID-19. Study at large: The United States, Italy and Spain provided the acute and convalescent COVID-19 samples. T cells, B-cell-depleted T cells, or PBMCs supplied cDNA or gDNA.

Profiled with immunoSEQ multiplex PCR; TCRdb holds only in-frame clones, not every one. This table has 200,000 to 250,000 clones, approximately 84% appearing once. CDR3 length: 18 amino acids. Germline-derived CDR1 and CDR2 are SGHDN and FVKESK. After removal of 3 bases from V and 0 bases from J, the junction contained 10 bases not matched to a gene. The V gene is TRBV14, the J gene TRBJ2-1; 8 positions match TRBD1. The source of this sequence is a woman older than 75 with acute or convalescent COVID-19. Material for sequencing was peripheral blood. The CDR3 protein is CASSQGRGPMSSYNEQFF. CDR3 coding DNA: TGTGCCAGCAGCCAGGGCAGGGGGCCTATGAGCTCCTACAATGAGCAGTTCTTC. Supplemented by reference TRBV14 and TRBJ2-1, the full variable domain reads EAGVTQFPSHSVIEKGQTVTLRCDPISGHDNLYWYRRVMGKEIKFLLHFVKESKQDESGMPNNRFLAERTGGTYSTLKVQPAELEDSGVYFCASSQGRGPMSSYNEQFFGPGTRLTVL.